Below, 24 T cell receptor beta chains from the same sample are listed, as sequenced in a study of blood T cell repertoires in COVID-19. Sequencing was performed with immunoSEQ multiplex PCR; in TCRdb, only in-frame clones are kept and a portion is missing. Counted here are roughly 190,000 clones, 84% occurring once; the ten biggest clones make up about 15%. Sequencing was performed on peripheral blood. Source of these receptors: a woman aged 70-85 years with COVID-19, enrolled during active disease.

This chain uses TRBV29-1 with TRBJ2-7, with 10 positions matching TRBD1. Germline assignment: CDR1 SQVTM and CDR2 ANQGSEA. The CDR3 consists of 13 residues. After removal of 7 bases from V and 5 bases from J, the junction contained 8 bases not matched to a gene. CDR3 bases: TGCAGCGCCATCATAGGGACAGGGGACGAGCAGTACGTC. As protein: CSAIIGTGDEQYV.

The chain recombines TRBV24-1 with TRBJ2-4, with a possible D match to TRBD2 (6 bases). Trimming shortened V by 4 bases and J by 2 bases, and 11 bases separated the two germline ends. The V gene's germline CDR1 is KGHDR and CDR2 SFDVKD. The CDR3 length is 15 residues. In nucleotides, the CDR3 is TGTGCCACCAGTGACCGCGGGGCCACCAAAAACATTCAGTACTTC. Residues: CATSDRGATKNIQYF.

The chain carries TRBV7-2 and TRBJ2-5, with TRBD2 matching over 10 bases. J was trimmed by 4 bases and V by 4 bases; bases with no gene match: 6. Per the germline V gene, CDR1 is SGHTA and CDR2 is FQGNSA. This CDR3 has 15 amino acids. The DNA for the CDR3 is TGTGCCAGCAGCTCAAGCGGGGGGGCCTCAGAGACCCAGTACTTC. Its translation is CASSSSGGASETQYF.

This chain uses TRBV29-1 with TRBJ1-1, with TRBD1 matching over 10 bases. The CDR3 length is 12 residues. Unmatched junction bases numbered 6, after V lost 3 bases and J lost 11 bases. Germline V lookup: CDR1 SQVTM, CDR2 ANQGSEA. CDR3 DNA sequence: TGCAGCGTTGACGGGACAGGGGATGGGGCTTTCTTT. Its translation is CSVDGTGDGAFF.

The chain has TRBV7-2 and TRBJ2-2; 10 positions agree with TRBD2. The CDR3 spans 14 residues. J gave up 5 bases and V 7 bases, and 4 bases lay outside the gene matches. Per germline, CDR1 SGHTA and CDR2 FQGNSA. The CDR3 here is CASKGLATTGELFF. The CDR3 region has the DNA TGTGCCAGCAAGGGACTAGCGACAACCGGGGAGCTGTTTTTT.

The chain uses TRBV5-1 and TRBJ2-3; D is perhaps TRBD1 (6 bases). The length of the CDR3 is 14 residues. V lost 4 bases and J lost 2, with 11 bases in between. CDR1 SGHRS and CDR2 YFSETQ come from the germline V gene. As DNA, the CDR3 is TGCGCCAGCAGCCCGGACAGCCCCACAGATACGCAGTATTTT. This sequence encodes CASSPDSPTDTQYF. The entire variable domain, with the rest obtained from reference TRBV5-1 and TRBJ2-3, is as follows: KAGVTQTPRYLIKTRGQQVTLSCSPISGHRSVSWYQQTPGQGLQFLFEYFSETQRNKGNFPGRFSGRQFSNSRSEMNVSTLELGDSALYLCASSPDSPTDTQYFGPGTRLTVL.

The rearrangement joins TRBV29-1 to TRBJ1-5; 9 bases are a match to TRBD1. V shed 6 bases, J shed 7 bases, and the junction held 4 bases outside the gene matches. The CDR3 runs 12 residues. Germline assignment: CDR1 SQVTM and CDR2 ANQGSEA. The CDR3 DNA follows: TGCAGCGTCGGGACAGGGTCCCAGCCCCAGCATTTT. Translated, it gives CSVGTGSQPQHF.

The rearrangement links TRBV19 to TRBJ1-5, with TRBD1 matching over 9 bases. The CDR3 sequence is 14 residues long. CDR1 LNHDA and CDR2 SQIVND come from the germline V gene (reference sequence). Trimming removed 6 bases from V and 5 bases from J; junction bases left unmatched: 5. The CDR3 protein is CASSRDRDHQPQHF. CDR3 in DNA: TGTGCCAGTAGCCGGGACAGGGATCATCAGCCCCAGCATTTT.

This sequence joins TRBV27 and TRBJ2-3, with a tentative D call TRBD1 (5 bases). Germline CDR1 is MNHEY and CDR2 is SMNVEV (reference sequence). V lost 6 bases, J lost 5 bases, and 24 bases lay in between. The CDR3 has 17 amino acids. CDR3 sequence: CASRRGEAGSGVDTQYF. In DNA form, the CDR3 reads TGTGCCAGCAGGCGCGGCGAGGCAGGGTCAGGAGTAGATACGCAGTATTTT.

The chain employs TRBV14 and TRBJ2-3; D unclear. The CDR3 extends over 14 amino acids. Germline V gene sequence: CDR1 SGHDN, CDR2 FVKESK. V lost 2 bases and J 2 bases, leaving 8 bases between the germline ends. The CDR3: CASSQLKLTDTQYF. DNA of the CDR3: TGTGCCAGCAGCCAATTAAAGCTCACAGATACGCAGTATTTT. The variable domain in full, completed from reference TRBV14 and TRBJ2-3, reads EAGVTQFPSHSVIEKGQTVTLRCDPISGHDNLYWYRRVMGKEIKFLLHFVKESKQDESGMPNNRFLAERTGGTYSTLKVQPAELEDSGVYFCASSQLKLTDTQYFGPGTRLTVL.

V and J are TRBV10-3 and TRBJ2-2; 7 positions match TRBD1. CDR3 length: 14 amino acids. V trimming: 10 bases; J trimming: 7 bases; junction bases outside the gene matches: 12. Looked up from germline, CDR1 is ENHRY and CDR2 is SYGVKD. CDR3 loop: CATYKTGMSGELFF. The CDR3 DNA follows: TGTGCCACATATAAGACAGGGATGAGCGGGGAGCTGTTTTTT.

This chain uses TRBV5-4 with TRBJ2-7; 8 nucleotides line up with TRBD2. V gave up 2 bases and J gave up 5 bases; unmatched junction bases: 6. Germline lookup yields CDR1 SGHNT and CDR2 YYREEE (reference sequence). This CDR3 spans 14 amino acids. In nucleotides, the CDR3 is TGTGCCAGCAGCTTCTTGGGACTAGGTGACGAGCAGTACTTC. This translates into CASSFLGLGDEQYF.

The chain joins TRBV3-1 (or the pseudogene TRBV3-2) to TRBJ1-4; TRBD1 agrees at 9 bases. V gave up 3 bases and J gave up 8 bases; unmatched junction bases: 1. Germline V lookup: CDR1 LGHDT, CDR2 YNNKEL (reference sequence). The CDR3 totals 13 residues. The CDR3 DNA reads TGTGCCAGCAGCCATGGACAGGGGGAAAAACTGTTTTTT. Encoded protein: CASSHGQGEKLFF.

The chain couples TRBV7-9 to TRBJ1-3; D might be TRBD1 (5 bases). The germline V and J ends were trimmed by 6 bases and 8 bases, with 17 bases remaining between them. The CDR3 is made up of 14 amino acids. Germline CDR1 and CDR2: SEHNR and FQNEAQ (reference sequence). The CDR3: CASRKGRGLDTIYF. CDR3 in DNA: TGTGCCAGCAGGAAGGGACGGGGACTAGACACCATATATTTT. Full variable domain (outside the CDR3, taken from reference TRBV7-9 and TRBJ1-3): DTGVSQNPRHKITKRGQNVTFRCDPISEHNRLYWYRQTLGQGPEFLTYFQNEAQLEKSRLLSDRFSAERPKGSFSTLEIQRTEQGDSAMYLCASRKGRGLDTIYFGEGSWLTVV.

As DNA, the CDR3 is TGTGCCAGCAGTTACGACAGGGACACTGAAGCTTTCTTT. Translation gives CASSYDRDTEAFF. The chain joins TRBV6-5 to TRBJ1-1, with 7 bases lining up with TRBD1. This CDR3 contains 13 residues. Germline lookup yields CDR1 MNHEY and CDR2 SVGAGI. J was trimmed by 3 bases and V by 2 bases; bases with no gene match: 0.

This chain connects TRBV15 to TRBJ1-1; D not resolved. This CDR3 has 14 amino acids. V shed 0 bases and J shed 6 bases, with 11 bases lying between them. Germline V gene lookup returns CDR1 LNHNV and CDR2 YYDKDF (reference sequence). Here the CDR3 DNA reads TGTGCCACCAGCAGAGATCTAGGTTGGGCTGAAGCTTTCTTT. Encoded protein: CATSRDLGWAEAFF.

This rearrangement joins TRBV7-9 to TRBJ2-5, with 7 bases that match TRBD1. J lost 3 bases, V lost 5 bases, and 3 bases had no gene match. In germline, CDR1 is SEHNR, CDR2 FQNEAQ (reference sequence). This CDR3 spans 13 amino acids. The CDR3 DNA reads as TGTGCCAGCAGCCATGGGACAGAAGAGACCCAGTACTTC. Its protein is CASSHGTEETQYF.

The rearrangement links TRBV5-6 to TRBJ1-6; a possible D gene is TRBD1 (6 bases). Trimming left V 3 bases short and J 10 bases short, with 17 bases between. This CDR3 has 15 residues. Germline values: CDR1 SGHDT, CDR2 YYEEEE. The CDR3 DNA sequence: TGTGCCAGCAGCTCTACTAAACAGGGATGGTCACCCCTCCACTTT. It encodes CASSSTKQGWSPLHF.

The chain carries TRBV28 and TRBJ1-5; 7 nucleotides line up with TRBD1. The CDR3 extends over 14 amino acids. CDR1 is MDHEN, CDR2 SYDVKM, per germline. The ends lost 6 bases at V and 7 bases at J; junction bases unmatched: 9. This CDR3 reads CASSLTGPGQPQHF. For the CDR3, the DNA is TGTGCCAGCAGCTTGACAGGGCCGGGACAGCCCCAGCATTTT.

The chain links TRBV6-1 to TRBJ1-2; 7 bases are a match to TRBD1. CDR3 size: 15 residues. The germline V gene has CDR1 MNHNS and CDR2 SASEGT. The ends lost 2 bases at V and 0 bases at J; junction bases unmatched: 3. The DNA for the CDR3 is TGTGCCAGCAGTGAATGGGGACAGTCTAACTATGGCTACACCTTC. It encodes CASSEWGQSNYGYTF.

The chain combines TRBV28 with TRBJ1-2; D unclear. The CDR3 spans 13 residues. Germline V CDR1 and CDR2: MDHEN, SYDVKM. The germline V and J ends were trimmed by 3 bases and 8 bases, with 13 bases remaining between them. The CDR3 sequence: CASSLPSQEGYTF. In DNA, the CDR3 is TGTGCCAGCAGTTTGCCCTCCCAGGAAGGCTACACCTTC.

V gene TRBV20-1 combines with J gene TRBJ1-2; unclear D gene. The CDR3 spans 10 residues. Trimming removed 6 bases from V and 2 bases from J, with 4 bases in between. The germline gives CDR1 DFQATT, CDR2 SNEGSKA (reference sequence). CDR3 residues: CSALNYGYTF. The CDR3 DNA sequence: TGCAGTGCCCTGAACTATGGCTACACCTTC.

The chain joins TRBV3-1 (or the pseudogene TRBV3-2) to TRBJ1-1; D gene uncertain. CDR3 length: 14 residues. The V end was cut by 2 bases, the J end by 0 bases, with 7 bases between. From germline, CDR1 is LGHDT and CDR2 YNNKEL (reference sequence). This CDR3 is CASSQLPVNTEAFF. CDR3 in DNA: TGTGCCAGCAGCCAACTCCCAGTGAACACTGAAGCTTTCTTT.

This clone showed up just a few times. The rearrangement links TRBV29-1 to TRBJ1-1; 8 positions agree with TRBD1. This CDR3 is 12 amino acids long. The trim removed 4 bases at V and 10 bases at J, leaving 8 bases unmatched. Germline CDR1 is SQVTM and CDR2 is ANQGSEA. Here the CDR3 reads CSVAGQGRVAFF. The CDR3 DNA is TGCAGCGTTGCCGGACAGGGCAGGGTAGCTTTCTTT.